This TCR beta chain emerged from a study of CD8+CD57+ T cells in acquired aplastic anemia. Study-level results: Patients and controls had in common twenty-nine CD8+ CDR3 sequences.

Profiling of TCR beta VDJ combinations and CDR3 sequences used genomic DNA as template. Each CDR3 protein gets one entry after TCRdb re-called the reads with MiXCR. Of approximately 470,000 distinct CDR3 sequences detected, approximately 32% appear once; the ten largest clones hold roughly 0.8%. This CDR3 contains 14 residues. The V end lost 5 bases, the J end lost 5 bases, and 14 bases lay between the germline ends. The germline V gene has CDR1 KGHDR and CDR2 SFDVKD. The sample holds many counts of this clonotype. Its antigen is as yet unknown. It was patients with CD8+CD57+ cell expansion by flow cytometry who were chosen for sequencing. Patients uniformly had severe acquired aplastic anemia.

The sequenced sample consisted of sorted CD4+, CD8+, or CD8+CD57+ T cells (not recorded which) from PBMCs. The clonotype was recovered from a human donor with aplastic anemia. V gene TRBV24-1 combines with J gene TRBJ2-5; D possibly uses TRBD1 or TRBD2 (5 bases each). In nucleotides, the CDR3 is TGTGCCACCAGTGCAGGGACGCTCGGGGAGACCCAGTACTTC. Protein sequence: CATSAGTLGETQYF.